This T cell receptor (beta chain) was sequenced for a study of blood T cell repertoires in COVID-19. In the study overall: Researchers got acute and convalescent COVID-19 samples from the United States, Italy and Spain. PBMCs, B-cell-depleted T cells, or T cells were the source of the cDNA or gDNA that made up the material.

In Seattle, patients joined the study during active infection and were tracked longitudinally. How the authors handled the data: From reference gene primer amplification, estimates of nucleated cell counts were derived. Assay used: immunoSEQ multiplex PCR; TCRdb lists only in-frame clones, some missing. Clone size and V and J calls were adopted from that table, with D and trimming inferred from the DNA. The sample includes about 260,000 clones, more than 85% of them seen just once. Per germline, CDR1 SGHAT and CDR2 FQNNGV. The CDR3 contains 18 residues. V shed 5 bases and J 10 bases; nucleotides not matched to a gene: 21.

This chain joins TRBV11-2 and TRBJ2-1, with 9 positions matching TRBD2. The sequencing input was peripheral blood. The sequence derives from a woman aged 55-69 years with COVID-19, enrolled during active disease. CDR3 amino acids: CASSPRSPGLAGTGEQFF. In DNA, the CDR3 is TGTGCCAGCAGCCCGAGATCCCCCGGGCTAGCGGGAACGGGGGAGCAGTTCTTC.